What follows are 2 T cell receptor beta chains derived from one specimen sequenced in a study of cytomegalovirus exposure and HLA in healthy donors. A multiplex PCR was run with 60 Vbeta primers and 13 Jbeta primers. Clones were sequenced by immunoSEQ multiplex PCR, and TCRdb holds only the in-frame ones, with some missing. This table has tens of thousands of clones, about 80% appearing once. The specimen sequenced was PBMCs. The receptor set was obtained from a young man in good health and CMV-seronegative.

The CDR3, as DNA: TGTGCCAGCAGCCAAGACTTCGACAGGGATTTGGAAAAACTGTTTTTT. It translates to CASSQDFDRDLEKLFF. V usage is TRBV14 and J usage is TRBJ1-4; 7 bases are shared with TRBD1. V trimming: 0 bases; J trimming: 8 bases; junction bases outside the gene matches: 9. CDR1 is SGHDN, CDR2 FVKESK, per germline. This CDR3 is built from 16 residues.

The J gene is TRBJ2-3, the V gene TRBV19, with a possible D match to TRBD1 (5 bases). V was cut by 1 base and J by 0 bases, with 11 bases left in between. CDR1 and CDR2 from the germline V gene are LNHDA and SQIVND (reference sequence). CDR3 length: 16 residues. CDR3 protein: CASSIGRGSSTDTQYF. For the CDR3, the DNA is TGTGCCAGTAGTATAGGAAGGGGCTCTAGCACAGATACGCAGTATTTT.